The T cell receptor (beta chain) described here comes from a study of T cells after somatic rescue of genetic block. V was trimmed by 4 bases and J by 4 bases, leaving 9 bases between them. The CDR3 is 13 residues long. Germline V gives CDR1 ENHRY, CDR2 SYGVKD. Clones were sequenced by immunoSEQ multiplex PCR, and TCRdb holds only the in-frame ones, with some missing. The data show 95,000 to 120,000 clones, about 90% seen once. This TCR was recovered from a woman younger than 30. What was sequenced was peripheral blood mononuclear cells (PBMCs). The V gene is TRBV10-3, the J gene TRBJ2-3, with D uncertain. The CDR3: CAISGTPPDTQYF. DNA for the CDR3: TGTGCCATCAGTGGGACCCCCCCAGATACGCAGTATTTT.